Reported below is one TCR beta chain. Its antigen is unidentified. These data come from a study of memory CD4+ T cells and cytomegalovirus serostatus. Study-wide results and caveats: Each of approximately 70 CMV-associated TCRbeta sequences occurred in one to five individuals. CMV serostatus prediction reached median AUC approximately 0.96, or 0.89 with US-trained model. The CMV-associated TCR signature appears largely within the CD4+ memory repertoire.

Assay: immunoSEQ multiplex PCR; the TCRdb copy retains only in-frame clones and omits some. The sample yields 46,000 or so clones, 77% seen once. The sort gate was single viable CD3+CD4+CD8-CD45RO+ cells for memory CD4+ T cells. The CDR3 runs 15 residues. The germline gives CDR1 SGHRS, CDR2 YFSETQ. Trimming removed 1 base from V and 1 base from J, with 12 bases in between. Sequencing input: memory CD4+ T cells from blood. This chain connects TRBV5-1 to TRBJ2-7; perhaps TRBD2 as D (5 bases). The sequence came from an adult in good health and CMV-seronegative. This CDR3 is CASSLTFGSSYEQYF. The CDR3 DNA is TGCGCCAGCAGCTTGACCTTTGGGAGTTCCTACGAGCAGTACTTC.